A selection of T cell receptor beta chains follows, all from one sample in a study of T cells in Graves' hyperthyroidism and ophthalmopathy. Via MiXCR, TCRdb re-called the multiplex PCR reads, giving one row per CDR3 protein. Of about 560,000 distinct CDR3 sequences listed, around 15% are singletons. Sequenced material: blood. These receptors were collected from a woman aged 18-29 years with Graves' hyperthyroidism. Both conserved end residues are part of each CDR3. The order of the fields is CDR3 protein, CDR3 DNA, J gene, D gene, V gene, clone size. D genes are given only for firm matches. Part of the rows lack a size; the others show once, few, many or a class for expanded clones.

CASSYERIPVSTEAFF,TGTGCCAGCAGTTACGAACGCATCCCGGTTAGCACTGAAGCTTTCTTT,TRBJ1-1,-,TRBV6-2/TRBV6-3,many
CASSDGAGEYNEQFF,TGTGCCAGCAGTGATGGGGCAGGGGAGTACAATGAGCAGTTCTTC,TRBJ2-1,-,TRBV6-1,-
CASSPRRDSYGYTF,TGTGCCAGCTCACCTCGCCGGGACAGCTATGGCTACACCTTC,TRBJ1-2,TRBD1,TRBV18,many
CASSSGWNTEAFF,TGTGCCAGCAGCTCAGGATGGAACACTGAAGCTTTCTTT,TRBJ1-1,-,TRBV9,-
CASSSVPGHRNYGYTF,TGTGCCAGCAGCTCAGTCCCCGGACACCGGAACTATGGCTACACCTTC,TRBJ1-2,-,TRBV11-2,many
CASSPSGMLSYEQYF,TGTGCCAGCAGCCCGAGTGGGATGTTATCCTACGAGCAGTACTTC,TRBJ2-7,-,TRBV7-9,-
CASSSLGGGYTF,TGTGCCAGCAGTTCCCTGGGGGGGGGCTACACCTTC,TRBJ1-2,-,TRBV28,-
CASSFAGGLAEAFF,TGCGCCAGCAGCTTTGCAGGGGGCCTAGCTGAAGCTTTCTTT,TRBJ1-1,TRBD1,TRBV5-1,many
CATSDASTSGSLDEQFF,TGTGCCACCAGTGATGCCTCGACTAGCGGGAGTTTGGATGAGCAGTTCTTC,TRBJ2-1,TRBD2,TRBV24-1,many
CSAAPGPYNEQFF,TGCAGTGCTGCTCCTGGACCCTACAATGAGCAGTTCTTC,TRBJ2-1,-,TRBV20-1,-
CASSYGGQGGLNEKLFF,TGTGCCAGCAGTTACGGGGGACAGGGGGGACTTAATGAAAAACTGTTTTTT,TRBJ1-4,TRBD1,TRBV6-5,few
CSVVGGGSYNEQFF,TGCAGCGTTGTTGGCGGGGGCTCCTACAATGAGCAGTTCTTC,TRBJ2-1,TRBD2,TRBV29-1,many
CASRPGEGYEQYF,TGTGCCAGCAGGCCCGGGGAGGGCTACGAGCAGTACTTC,TRBJ2-7,TRBD2,TRBV12-3/TRBV12-4,-
CASSGGGGGQETQYF,TGTGCCAGCAGTGGAGGCGGGGGCGGCCAAGAGACCCAGTACTTC,TRBJ2-5,-,TRBV2,few
CASSPEMDTGELFF,TGTGCCAGCTCACCAGAAATGGACACCGGGGAGCTGTTTTTT,TRBJ2-2,-,TRBV18,-
CASRIRDRDSGANVLTF,TGTGCCAGCAGAATCAGGGACAGGGACTCTGGGGCCAACGTCCTGACTTTC,TRBJ2-6,TRBD1,TRBV2,-
CASRPSPGVGSSYNEQFF,TGTGCCAGCAGACCGAGCCCGGGGGTCGGTAGCTCCTACAATGAGCAGTTCTTC,TRBJ2-1,-,TRBV12-3/TRBV12-4,many
CATSGGQENQPQHF,TGTGCCACCAGTGGAGGACAGGAGAATCAGCCCCAGCATTTT,TRBJ1-5,TRBD1,TRBV24-1,-
CAWSGRTGEGHEQYF,TGTGCCTGGAGTGGCCGGACAGGGGAAGGCCACGAGCAGTACTTC,TRBJ2-7,TRBD1,TRBV30,-
CASSSTGTAAYEQYF,TGTGCCAGCAGCTCCACCGGGACGGCGGCCTACGAGCAGTACTTC,TRBJ2-7,-,TRBV12-3/TRBV12-4,many
CASSLGLAGEYTGELFF,TGTGCCAGCAGCCTGGGACTAGCGGGAGAGTACACCGGGGAGCTGTTTTTT,TRBJ2-2,TRBD2,TRBV3-1,-
CSVAPLTGAEQYF,TGCAGCGTCGCCCCTTTGACAGGAGCCGAGCAGTACTTC,TRBJ2-7,-,TRBV29-1,-
CASSEAGSTDTQYF,TGTGCCAGCAGTGAAGCGGGCAGCACAGATACGCAGTATTTT,TRBJ2-3,-,TRBV6-1,few
CASSLGQGKNIQYF,TGTGCCAGCAGCCTGGGACAGGGTAAAAACATTCAGTACTTC,TRBJ2-4,TRBD1,TRBV11-2,many
CSARTGDFQEAQYF,TGCAGTGCTAGGACAGGGGACTTCCAAGAGGCCCAGTACTTC,TRBJ2-5,TRBD1,TRBV20-1,-
CASSVRTSGGPPHNEQFF,TGTGCCAGCAGCGTTAGGACTAGCGGGGGCCCCCCCCACAATGAGCAGTTCTTC,TRBJ2-1,TRBD2,TRBV11-3,few
CASNTGTMNTEAFF,TGTGCCAGCAATACCGGGACGATGAACACTGAAGCTTTCTTT,TRBJ1-1,-,TRBV27,-
CASRSLEASGGAGYNEQFF,TGTGCCAGCAGGTCACTCGAAGCTAGCGGGGGGGCGGGCTACAATGAGCAGTTCTTC,TRBJ2-1,TRBD2,TRBV12-3/TRBV12-4,many
CSAPGVRATNEKLFF,TGCAGTGCTCCAGGAGTGAGAGCAACTAATGAAAAACTGTTTTTT,TRBJ1-4,-,TRBV20-1,few
CASSARQVGQPQHF,TGTGCCAGCAGCGCCCGACAGGTGGGTCAGCCCCAGCATTTT,TRBJ1-5,-,TRBV13,-
CASSLVGEGFGTDTQYF,TGTGCCAGCAGCTTAGTTGGCGAGGGGTTCGGCACAGATACGCAGTATTTT,TRBJ2-3,-,TRBV7-9,-
CASSRPRVGGELFF,TGTGCCAGCAGCCGACCCAGGGTGGGCGGGGAGCTGTTTTTT,TRBJ2-2,-,TRBV7-8,many
CSARTGTNTEAFF,TGCAGTGCTAGGACAGGGACGAACACTGAAGCTTTCTTT,TRBJ1-1,TRBD1,TRBV20-1,few
CASNDRVQETQYF,TGTGCCAGTAATGACAGAGTCCAAGAGACCCAGTACTTC,TRBJ2-5,-,TRBV19,-
CASSPGTGTNTGELFF,TGTGCCAGCTCACCGGGGACAGGGACGAACACCGGGGAGCTGTTTTTT,TRBJ2-2,TRBD1,TRBV18,-
CSARDTSGGQPSYEQYF,TGCAGTGCTAGAGATACCAGCGGGGGGCAACCCTCCTACGAGCAGTACTTC,TRBJ2-7,TRBD2,TRBV20-1,few
CASSRLGGADREQFF,TGTGCCAGCAGCCGGTTGGGCGGGGCCGATCGGGAGCAGTTCTTC,TRBJ2-1,-,TRBV14,-
CASSLKQEFSGNTIYF,TGTGCCAGCAGCTTGAAACAGGAATTCTCTGGAAACACCATATATTTT,TRBJ1-3,-,TRBV7-9,-
CASSPSIAVQVEQYF,TGCGCCAGCAGTCCGTCAATAGCCGTCCAGGTCGAGCAGTACTTC,TRBJ2-7,-,TRBV10-2,many
CASSPEAVGTQYF,TGTGCCAGCAGTCCTGAGGCGGTTGGCACTCAGTACTTC,TRBJ2-4,-,TRBV13,-
CASSFGTKNYEQYF,TGTGCCAGCAGTTTCGGGACAAAGAACTACGAGCAGTACTTC,TRBJ2-7,-,TRBV12-3/TRBV12-4,few
CATSRDLLGSGGAADTQYF,TGTGCCACCAGCAGAGATCTCCTGGGCAGCGGGGGGGCCGCAGATACGCAGTATTTT,TRBJ2-3,TRBD2,TRBV15,-